These 4 T cell receptor beta chains originate from one sample sequenced in a study of shared clonotypes between healthy human individuals. Data came from immunoSEQ multiplex PCR; TCRdb stores just in-frame clones and leaves some out. The sample lists about 470,000 clones, around 75% seen once, with 13% in the top ten. Sequencing input: PBMCs. Every receptor here comes from a woman between 35 and 50 years old in good health. Some clones in this sample may be carry-over from other donors' samples.

This chain joins TRBV7-9 and TRBJ2-4; 10 positions agree with TRBD2. In germline, CDR1 is SEHNR, CDR2 FQNEAQ (reference sequence). The CDR3 has 16 amino acids. V gave up 5 bases and J gave up 6 bases; unmatched junction bases: 10. CDR3 amino acids: CASSPRLGLALNIQYF. The CDR3, as DNA: TGTGCCAGCAGCCCTAGATTGGGACTAGCGCTAAACATTCAGTACTTC.

V and J are TRBV15 and TRBJ2-7, with D maybe TRBD2 (5 bases). V lost 4 bases to trimming and J lost 3 bases, with 10 bases between them. CDR3 length: 13 residues. The germline gives CDR1 LNHNV, CDR2 YYDKDF (reference sequence). The CDR3 nucleotides are TGTGCCACCAGCACGGGGTACGGCTACGAGCAGTACTTC. This translates into CATSTGYGYEQYF.

The V gene is TRBV29-1, the J gene TRBJ2-1; D may be TRBD2 (5 bases). The ends were cut back, 3 bases at V and 6 bases at J, with 6 bases in the middle. The V gene's germline CDR1 is SQVTM and CDR2 ANQGSEA. The CDR3 contains 11 residues. The CDR3: CSVDAGNEQFF. The DNA of the CDR3 is TGCAGCGTTGATGCGGGCAATGAGCAGTTCTTC.

The J gene is TRBJ1-1, the V gene TRBV13; the match to TRBD1 covers 7 bases. Germline assignment: CDR1 PRHDT and CDR2 FYEKMQ (reference sequence). Germline trimming cut 5 bases from V and 2 bases from J; bases unmatched to any gene: 5. There are 14 residues in the CDR3. The CDR3 region is CASSKTGTNTEAFF. In DNA form, the CDR3 reads TGTGCCAGCAGCAAGACAGGGACCAACACTGAAGCTTTCTTT.